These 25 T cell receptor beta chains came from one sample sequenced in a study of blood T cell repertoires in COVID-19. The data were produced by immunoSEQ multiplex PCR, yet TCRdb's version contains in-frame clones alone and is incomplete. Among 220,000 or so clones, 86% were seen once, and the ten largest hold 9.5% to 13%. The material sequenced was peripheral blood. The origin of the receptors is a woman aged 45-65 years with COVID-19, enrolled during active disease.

The CDR3 region has the DNA TGTGCCATCAGTGAAGGGACAGGGATGAATCAGCCCCAGCATTTT. This gives the protein CAISEGTGMNQPQHF. The chain has TRBV10-3 and TRBJ1-5; 9 nucleotides match TRBD1. Trimming took 3 bases from V and 4 from J; bases not matched to a gene: 4. There are 15 residues in the CDR3. Germline values: CDR1 ENHRY, CDR2 SYGVKD.

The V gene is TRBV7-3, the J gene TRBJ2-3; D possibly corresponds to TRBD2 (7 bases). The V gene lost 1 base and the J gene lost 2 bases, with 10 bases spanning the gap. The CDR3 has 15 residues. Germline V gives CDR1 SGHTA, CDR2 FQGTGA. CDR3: CASSLRGGPTDTQYF. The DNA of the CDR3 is TGTGCCAGCAGCTTAAGGGGGGGCCCCACAGATACGCAGTATTTT.

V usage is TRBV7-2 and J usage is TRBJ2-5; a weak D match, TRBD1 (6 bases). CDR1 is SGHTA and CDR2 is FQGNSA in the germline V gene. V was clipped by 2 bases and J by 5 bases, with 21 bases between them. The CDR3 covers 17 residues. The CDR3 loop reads CASSLLLPSTGMETQYF. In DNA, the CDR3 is TGTGCCAGCAGCTTACTCCTCCCCTCCACAGGGATGGAGACCCAGTACTTC.

The CDR3 DNA sequence: TGCGCCAGCAGCTTTGACTTGAGGTACACCGGGGAGCTGTTTTTT. This sequence encodes CASSFDLRYTGELFF. The rearrangement links TRBV5-1 to TRBJ2-2; D remains unclear. From germline, CDR1 is SGHRS and CDR2 YFSETQ. Trimming removed 2 bases from V and 3 bases from J, with 11 bases in between. This CDR3 has 15 amino acids. Full variable domain (missing parts from reference TRBV5-1 and TRBJ2-2): KAGVTQTPRYLIKTRGQQVTLSCSPISGHRSVSWYQQTPGQGLQFLFEYFSETQRNKGNFPGRFSGRQFSNSRSEMNVSTLELGDSALYLCASSFDLRYTGELFFGEGSRLTVL.

As DNA, the CDR3 is TGTGCCAGCAGCGTCTTTAGGACAGGGTACTATGGCTACACCTTC. This gives the protein CASSVFRTGYYGYTF. The chain recombines TRBV9 with TRBJ1-2; 8 nucleotides agree with TRBD1. Trimming cost V 2 bases and J 3 bases; bases outside gene matches: 6. The CDR3 loop spans 15 amino acids. CDR1 and CDR2 (germline): SGDLS, YYNGEE. Complete variable domain (other parts from reference TRBV9 and TRBJ1-2): DSGVTQTPKHLITATGQRVTLRCSPRSGDLSVYWYQQSLDQGLQFLIQYYNGEERAKGNILERFSAQQFPDLHSELNLSSLELGDSALYFCASSVFRTGYYGYTFGSGTRLTVV.

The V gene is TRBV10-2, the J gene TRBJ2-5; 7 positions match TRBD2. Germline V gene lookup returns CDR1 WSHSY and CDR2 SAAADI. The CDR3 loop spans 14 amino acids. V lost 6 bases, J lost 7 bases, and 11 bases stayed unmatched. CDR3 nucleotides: TGCGCCAGCAGGAGCGGGGACGGGGCGCCGACCCAGTACTTC. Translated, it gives CASRSGDGAPTQYF.

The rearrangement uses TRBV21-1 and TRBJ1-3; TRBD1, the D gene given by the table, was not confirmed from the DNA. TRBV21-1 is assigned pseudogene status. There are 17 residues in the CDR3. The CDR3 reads CASSKGGGQEIFRWIYF. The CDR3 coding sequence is TGTGCCAGCAGCAAAGGGGGGGGACAGGAGATTTTTAGATGGATATATTTT.

CDR3 DNA sequence: TGTGCCAGCAGCCCCCGACAACGCCCTAATGAAAAACTGTTTTTT. Residues: CASSPRQRPNEKLFF. The V gene is TRBV13, the J gene TRBJ1-4; D not resolved. Trimming stripped 5 bases from V and 3 bases from J, with 13 bases between. The germline CDR1 and CDR2 sequences are PRHDT and FYEKMQ (reference sequence). The CDR3 totals 15 residues.

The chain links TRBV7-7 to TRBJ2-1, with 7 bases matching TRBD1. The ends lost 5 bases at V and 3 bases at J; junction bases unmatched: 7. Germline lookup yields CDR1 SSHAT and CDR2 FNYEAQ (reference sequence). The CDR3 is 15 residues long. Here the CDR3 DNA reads TGTGCCAGCAGCCCTGGGACAGTTGACTACAATGAGCAGTTCTTC. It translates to CASSPGTVDYNEQFF. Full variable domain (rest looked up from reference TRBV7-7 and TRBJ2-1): GAGVSQSPRYKVTKRGQDVTLRCDPISSHATLYWYQQALGQGPEFLTYFNYEAQPDKSGLPSDRFSAERPEGSISTLTIQRTEQRDSAMYRCASSPGTVDYNEQFFGPGTRLTVL.

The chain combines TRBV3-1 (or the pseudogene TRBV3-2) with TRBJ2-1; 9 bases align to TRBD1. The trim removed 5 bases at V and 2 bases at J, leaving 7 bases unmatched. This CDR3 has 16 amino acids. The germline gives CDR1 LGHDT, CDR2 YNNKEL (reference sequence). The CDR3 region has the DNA TGTGCCAGCAGCGCAAGGTGGGACAGGGCCTACAATGAGCAGTTCTTC. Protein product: CASSARWDRAYNEQFF.

In nucleotides, the CDR3 is TGTGCCAGCAGCTTCGGACTGGTTAAGGATACGCAGTATTTT. It codes for CASSFGLVKDTQYF. The rearrangement joins TRBV7-2 to TRBJ2-3, with D possibly TRBD2 on 5 matching bases. Germline V gene lookup returns CDR1 SGHTA and CDR2 FQGNSA. V was shortened by 3 bases and J by 6 bases, with 13 bases between the two germline ends. The CDR3 consists of 14 residues.

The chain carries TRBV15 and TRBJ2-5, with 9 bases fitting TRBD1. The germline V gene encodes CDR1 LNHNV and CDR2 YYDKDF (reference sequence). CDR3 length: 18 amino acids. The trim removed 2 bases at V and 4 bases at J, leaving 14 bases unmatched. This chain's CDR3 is CATSRHTPGTGNRETQYF. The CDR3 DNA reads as TGTGCCACCAGCAGACACACTCCCGGGACAGGGAATCGAGAGACCCAGTACTTC.

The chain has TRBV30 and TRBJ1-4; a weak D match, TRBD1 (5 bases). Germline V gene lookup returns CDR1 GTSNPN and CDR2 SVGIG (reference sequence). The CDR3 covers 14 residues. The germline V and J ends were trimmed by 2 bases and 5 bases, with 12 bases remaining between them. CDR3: CAWSQIGANEKLFF. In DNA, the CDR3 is TGTGCCTGGAGTCAGATTGGGGCGAATGAAAAACTGTTTTTT.

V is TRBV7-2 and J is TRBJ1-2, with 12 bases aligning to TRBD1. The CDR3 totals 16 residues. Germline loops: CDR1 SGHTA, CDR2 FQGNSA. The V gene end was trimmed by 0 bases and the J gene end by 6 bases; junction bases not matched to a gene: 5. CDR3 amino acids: CASSLAPGQGANGYTF. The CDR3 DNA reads TGTGCCAGCAGCTTAGCACCGGGACAGGGGGCCAATGGCTACACCTTC. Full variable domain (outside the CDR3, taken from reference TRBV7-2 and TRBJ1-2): GAGVSQSPSNKVTEKGKDVELRCDPISGHTALYWYRQSLGQGLEFLIYFQGNSAPDKSGLPSDRFSAERTGGSVSTLTIQRTQQEDSAVYLCASSLAPGQGANGYTFGSGTRLTVV.

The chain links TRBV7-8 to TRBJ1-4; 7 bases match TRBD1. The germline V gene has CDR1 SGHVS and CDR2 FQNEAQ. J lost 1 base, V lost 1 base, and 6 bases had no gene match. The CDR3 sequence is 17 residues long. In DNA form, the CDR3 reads TGTGCCAGCAGCTTAGAAGGGGCAGGGGGAACTAATGAAAAACTGTTTTTT. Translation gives CASSLEGAGGTNEKLFF.

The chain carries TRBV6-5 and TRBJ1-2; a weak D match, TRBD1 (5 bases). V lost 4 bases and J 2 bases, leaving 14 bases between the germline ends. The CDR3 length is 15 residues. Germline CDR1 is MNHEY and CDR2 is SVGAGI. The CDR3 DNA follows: TGTGCCAGCAGTTCCTTCTGGGGCGAGAACTATGGCTACACCTTC. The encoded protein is CASSSFWGENYGYTF.

CDR3 bases: TGTGCCAGCTCACTCGGACTCGGGGAAAAACTGTTTTTT. The encoded protein is CASSLGLGEKLFF. The rearrangement joins TRBV18 to TRBJ1-4; no reliable D call. The V and J ends lost 4 bases and 8 bases respectively, with 11 bases between them. The CDR3 consists of 13 residues. CDR1 is KGHSH, CDR2 LQKENI, per germline.

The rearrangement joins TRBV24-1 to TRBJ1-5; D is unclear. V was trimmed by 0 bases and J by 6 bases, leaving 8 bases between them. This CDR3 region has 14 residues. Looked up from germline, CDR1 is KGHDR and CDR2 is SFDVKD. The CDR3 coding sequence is TGTGCCACCAGTGATTTGTCGGGGAGTCAGCCCCAGCATTTT. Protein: CATSDLSGSQPQHF.

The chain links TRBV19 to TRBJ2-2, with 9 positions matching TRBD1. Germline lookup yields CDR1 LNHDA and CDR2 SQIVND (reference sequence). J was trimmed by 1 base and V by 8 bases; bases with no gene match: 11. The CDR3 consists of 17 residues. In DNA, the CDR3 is TGTGCCAGTCCCAGCGTGACAGGGGGGCGGAACACCGGGGAGCTGTTTTTT. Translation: CASPSVTGGRNTGELFF.

For the CDR3, the DNA is TGCAGTGCTAGTAGGACAAGGGGTGAAAAACTGTTTTTT. Translating it yields CSASRTRGEKLFF. The rearrangement joins TRBV20-1 to TRBJ1-4, with TRBD1 as a possible D gene (5 bases). Trimming pared 3 bases from V and 7 bases from J, leaving 12 bases between. The CDR3 is made up of 13 amino acids. From germline, CDR1 is DFQATT and CDR2 SNEGSKA (reference sequence).

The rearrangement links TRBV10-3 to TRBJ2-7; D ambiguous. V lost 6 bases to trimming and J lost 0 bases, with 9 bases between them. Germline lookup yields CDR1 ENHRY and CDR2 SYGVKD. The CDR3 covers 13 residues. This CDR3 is CAIREDNSYEQYV. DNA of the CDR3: TGTGCCATCAGAGAAGACAACTCCTACGAGCAGTACGTC.

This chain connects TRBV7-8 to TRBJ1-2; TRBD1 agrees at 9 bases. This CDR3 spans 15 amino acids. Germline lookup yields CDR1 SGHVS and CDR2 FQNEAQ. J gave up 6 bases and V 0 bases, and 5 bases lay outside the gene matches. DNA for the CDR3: TGTGCCAGCAGCTTAGCGGCGACAGGGGGTCATGGCTACACCTTC. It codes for CASSLAATGGHGYTF.

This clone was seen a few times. CDR3 sequence: CASSEVWPDSGNTIYF. DNA for the CDR3: TGTGCCAGCAGTGAAGTTTGGCCAGACTCTGGAAACACCATATATTTT. The chain combines TRBV6-1 with TRBJ1-3, with D unclear. The CDR3 spans 16 residues. The germline V and J ends were trimmed by 1 base and 0 bases, with 10 bases remaining between them. The V gene's germline CDR1 is MNHNS and CDR2 SASEGT.

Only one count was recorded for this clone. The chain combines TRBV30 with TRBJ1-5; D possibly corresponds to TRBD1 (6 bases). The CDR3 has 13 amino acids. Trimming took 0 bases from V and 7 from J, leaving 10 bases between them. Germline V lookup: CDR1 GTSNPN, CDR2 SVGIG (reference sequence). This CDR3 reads CAWSVQGRQPQHF. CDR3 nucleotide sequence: TGTGCCTGGAGTGTACAGGGTCGACAGCCCCAGCATTTT. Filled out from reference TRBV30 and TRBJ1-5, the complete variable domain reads SQTIHQWPATLVQPVGSPLSLECTVEGTSNPNLYWYRQAAGRGLQLLFYSVGIGQISSEVPQNLSASRPQDRQFILSSKKLLLSDSGFYLCAWSVQGRQPQHFGDGTRLSIL.

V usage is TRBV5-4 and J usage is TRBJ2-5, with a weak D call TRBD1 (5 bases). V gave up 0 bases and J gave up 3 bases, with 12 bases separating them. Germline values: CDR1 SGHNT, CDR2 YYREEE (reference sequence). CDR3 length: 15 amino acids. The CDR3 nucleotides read TGTGCCAGCAGCTTGGTTCAGGGAAGAGAAGAGACCCAGTACTTC. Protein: CASSLVQGREETQYF.